Each of the 11 T cell receptor beta chains below was sequenced from the same sample in a study of cytomegalovirus exposure and HLA in healthy donors. PCR involved 60 Vbeta and 13 Jbeta primers. The method was immunoSEQ multiplex PCR; TCRdb's version includes in-frame clones alone and lacks a portion of them. Found here are about 65,000 clones, around three quarters of them singletons; the top ten hold around 4.2%. Sequencing was done on a sample of PBMCs. The source of these receptors is a woman aged 30 to 39 in good health and CMV-seronegative.

The chain uses TRBV30 and TRBJ1-4; D call uncertain. The V end lost 0 bases, the J end lost 8 bases, and 13 bases lay between the germline ends. CDR1 GTSNPN and CDR2 SVGIG come from the germline V gene (reference sequence). The length of the CDR3 is 14 residues. CDR3 coding DNA: TGTGCCTGGAGTGTCTCGGCGGAGGAGGAAAAACTGTTTTTT. This sequence encodes CAWSVSAEEEKLFF. The full variable domain, completed using reference TRBV30 and TRBJ1-4, is SQTIHQWPATLVQPVGSPLSLECTVEGTSNPNLYWYRQAAGRGLQLLFYSVGIGQISSEVPQNLSASRPQDRQFILSSKKLLLSDSGFYLCAWSVSAEEEKLFFGSGTQLSVL.

The chain uses TRBV6-5 and TRBJ2-7, with D hard to call. This CDR3 comprises 13 residues. V lost 8 bases to trimming and J lost 6 bases, with 17 bases between them. In germline, CDR1 is MNHEY, CDR2 SVGAGI. The CDR3 spells CASRGPGIIEQYF. The CDR3 DNA sequence: TGTGCCAGCCGAGGTCCTGGAATTATCGAGCAGTACTTC.

The chain uses TRBV7-2 and TRBJ2-5, with D hard to call. V was pared by 5 bases and J by 4 bases, with 11 bases between. Looked up from germline, CDR1 is SGHTA and CDR2 is FQGNSA. CDR3 length: 13 residues. CDR3 region: CASSVSYGETQYF. DNA for the CDR3: TGTGCCAGCAGCGTTAGCTATGGAGAGACCCAGTACTTC. Based on the CDR3 plus reference TRBV7-2 and TRBJ2-5, the full variable domain is GAGVSQSPSNKVTEKGKDVELRCDPISGHTALYWYRQSLGQGLEFLIYFQGNSAPDKSGLPSDRFSAERTGGSVSTLTIQRTQQEDSAVYLCASSVSYGETQYFGPGTRLLVL.

The rearrangement uses TRBV9 and TRBJ2-3; 9 nucleotides match TRBD2. The CDR3 is 16 residues long. V was clipped by 0 bases and J by 3 bases; unmatched bases: 5. The germline CDR1 and CDR2 sequences are SGDLS and YYNGEE. The CDR3: CASSVVAGGETDTQYF. Written as DNA, the CDR3 is TGTGCCAGCAGCGTAGTGGCGGGAGGGGAGACAGATACGCAGTATTTT.

The chain couples TRBV30 to TRBJ1-6; D possibly corresponds to TRBD1 (6 bases). Germline-derived CDR1 and CDR2 are GTSNPN and SVGIG (reference sequence). V lost 0 bases, J lost 7 bases, and 16 bases lay in between. The CDR3 loop spans 16 amino acids. In DNA form, the CDR3 reads TGTGCCTGGAGTGTACCCCGCCAGGGGCAGAATTCACCCCTCCACTTT. It codes for CAWSVPRQGQNSPLHF. The variable domain in full, completed from reference TRBV30 and TRBJ1-6, reads SQTIHQWPATLVQPVGSPLSLECTVEGTSNPNLYWYRQAAGRGLQLLFYSVGIGQISSEVPQNLSASRPQDRQFILSSKKLLLSDSGFYLCAWSVPRQGQNSPLHFGNGTRLTVT.

The chain couples TRBV5-4 to TRBJ2-7; D might be TRBD1 (7 bases). This CDR3 is 14 amino acids long. The V gene lost 2 bases and the J gene lost 0 bases, with 9 bases spanning the gap. Germline CDR1 SGHNT, CDR2 YYREEE (reference sequence). This CDR3 reads CASSFQGGSYEQYF. The CDR3 DNA reads TGTGCCAGCAGCTTCCAGGGGGGCTCCTACGAGCAGTACTTC. Together with reference TRBV5-4 and TRBJ2-7, the CDR3 gives the full variable domain: ETGVTQSPTHLIKTRGQQVTLRCSSQSGHNTVSWYQQALGQGPQFIFQYYREEENGRGNFPPRFSGLQFPNYSSELNVNALELDDSALYLCASSFQGGSYEQYFGPGTRLTVT.

The J gene is TRBJ2-3, the V gene TRBV6-4; 10 bases are a match to TRBD1. The CDR3 covers 15 residues. V lost 2 bases and J lost 3; bases outside the gene matches: 2. CDR1 is MRHNA, CDR2 SNTAGT, per germline. CDR3 DNA sequence: TGTGCCAGCAGTGACGGACAGGGGGGGACAGATACGCAGTATTTT. This codes for CASSDGQGGTDTQYF.

The chain has TRBV21-1 and TRBJ2-7; TRBD2 reflects the table's D call only, with no check against the DNA. TRBV21-1 is labeled a pseudogene. The CDR3 runs to 15 residues. Here the CDR3 DNA reads TGTGCCAGCAGCAAAGTCGGGGGACGGATCTACGAGCAGTACTTC. This sequence encodes CASSKVGGRIYEQYF.

The chain carries TRBV30 and TRBJ2-1, with 13 positions matching TRBD2. CDR3 length: 16 residues. J was trimmed by 3 bases and V by 5 bases; bases with no gene match: 7. Germline V gene sequence: CDR1 GTSNPN, CDR2 SVGIG (reference sequence). CDR3 residues: CAWLAWTSGGYNEQFF. CDR3 DNA sequence: TGTGCCTGGTTGGCTTGGACTAGCGGGGGCTACAATGAGCAGTTCTTC. The variable domain in full, with the rest retrieved from reference TRBV30 and TRBJ2-1, is SQTIHQWPATLVQPVGSPLSLECTVEGTSNPNLYWYRQAAGRGLQLLFYSVGIGQISSEVPQNLSASRPQDRQFILSSKKLLLSDSGFYLCAWLAWTSGGYNEQFFGPGTRLTVL.

This chain connects TRBV7-8 to TRBJ2-7; 8 bases match TRBD2. Per the germline V gene, CDR1 is SGHVS and CDR2 is FQNEAQ. After removal of 1 base from V and 5 bases from J, the junction contained 1 base not matched to a gene. This CDR3 spans 13 amino acids. The CDR3 bases are TGTGCCAGCAGCTTAGAGCGGGGGCACGAGCAGTACTTC. This encodes CASSLERGHEQYF.

V usage is TRBV30 and J usage is TRBJ2-1; weak D call: TRBD1 (5 bases). With 1 base removed from V and 12 bases from J, the gap between germline ends came to 10 bases. The CDR3 is 11 residues long. Germline-derived CDR1 and CDR2 are GTSNPN and SVGIG (reference sequence). The CDR3 DNA follows: TGTGCCTGGAGTGGTAGGGGTCGGCAGTTCTTC. It is translated as CAWSGRGRQFF.